The T cell receptor (beta chain) described here comes from a study of blood T cell repertoires in COVID-19. Study details: COVID-19 samples collected from the United States, Italy and Spain covered acute and convalescent phases. PBMCs, B-cell-depleted T cells, or T cells were the source of the cDNA or gDNA that made up the material.

Under the authors' procedure: Nucleated cell counts were estimated from reference gene primer amplification. The method was immunoSEQ multiplex PCR; TCRdb's version includes in-frame clones alone and lacks a portion of them. That table furnishes V, J and clone size, whereas the DNA furnished D and trimming. The sample contains approximately 300,000 clones, around four fifths of which appear only once. As regards this clone: Within the sample, other DNA sequences also encode this same CDR3.

Sequencing input: peripheral blood. The clonotype comes from a woman between 45 and 65 years old with acute or convalescent COVID-19.

The CDR3 loop reads CASSQGHNTYEQYF. The CDR3 DNA is TGTGCCAGCAGCCAAGGACATAACACCTACGAGCAGTACTTC. V and J are TRBV3-1 (or the pseudogene TRBV3-2) and TRBJ2-7; D is undetermined. The germline V and J ends were trimmed by 1 base and 2 bases, with 9 bases remaining between them. In germline, CDR1 is LGHDT, CDR2 YNNKEL (reference sequence). The CDR3 runs 14 residues.